Sequencing of this TCR beta chain was carried out in a study of shared clonotypes between healthy human individuals. Generated by immunoSEQ multiplex PCR, the TCRdb table keeps only in-frame clones and is missing some. The table has about 2.2 million clones, over 85% seen once; the top ten hold roughly 1.7%. Only CD45RO-negative cells positively selected for CCR7 counted as naive CD8 cells, so terminally differentiated effector memory CD45RA+ cells were excluded. Trimming pared 6 bases from V and 3 bases from J, leaving 14 bases between. Germline V gene sequence: CDR1 MNHNS, CDR2 SASEGT. This CDR3 spans 14 amino acids.

This TCR derives from a man younger than 35 in good health. Some clones in this sample may be carry-over from other donors' samples. Sequenced material: naive CD8+ T cells from PBMCs. The chain carries TRBV6-1 and TRBJ1-2, with D perhaps matching TRBD1 (5 bases). The DNA of the CDR3 is TGTGCCAGCAGATCGACCAGGGTACACTATGGCTACACCTTC. It is translated as CASRSTRVHYGYTF.